The sequence of this T cell receptor (beta chain) was determined in a study of cytomegalovirus exposure and HLA in healthy donors. Primers included in the PCR were 60 Vbeta and 13 Jbeta primers. Sequenced by immunoSEQ multiplex PCR; TCRdb stores in-frame clones only, minus some. The sample lists around 93,000 clones; around three fifths were seen once. Trimming removed 3 bases at V and 8 bases at J, with 5 bases between. There are 11 residues in the CDR3. CDR1 is SEHNR, CDR2 FQNEAQ, per germline (reference sequence). The gene calls are TRBV7-9 and TRBJ2-1; D is ambiguous. The sample was PBMCs. This clonotype was obtained from a boy aged 5-17 years in good health and CMV-seropositive. The CDR3 reads CASSFQYEQFF. The CDR3 DNA sequence: TGTGCCAGCAGCTTTCAATATGAGCAGTTCTTC.